Presented here are 11 T cell receptor beta chains from one specimen sequenced in a study of CD8 T cells in Susac syndrome. With random hexamers, about 0.5 to 1 ug RNA was reverse transcribed. TCRdb processed the immunoSEQ multiplex PCR reads anew with MiXCR; each CDR3 protein has one entry. The sample holds about 66,000 distinct CDR3 sequences, over 85% seen once. Sequencing input: CD8+ T cells from PBMCs. The receptors here all came from a human donor with multiple sclerosis.

The chain combines TRBV7-9 with TRBJ2-1; no definite D call. The CDR3 is 12 amino acids. Germline CDR1 reads SEHNR; CDR2 reads FQNEAQ (reference sequence). The V end lost 1 base, the J end lost 4 bases, and 2 bases lay between the germline ends. CDR3 DNA sequence: TGTGCCAGCAGCTTAGTGTACAATGAGCAGTTCTTC. Translated: CASSLVYNEQFF.

The chain is built from TRBV19 and TRBJ1-1, with D uncertain. The CDR3 has 13 amino acids. The germline CDR1 and CDR2 sequences are LNHDA and SQIVND (reference sequence). Trimming left V 9 bases short and J 4 bases short, with 15 bases between. CDR3 DNA sequence: TGTGCCAGCGGGATTTTGGGAGGCACTGAAGCTTTCTTT. This sequence encodes CASGILGGTEAFF.

This sequence joins TRBV27 and TRBJ1-2; D might be TRBD1 (6 bases). Trimming shortened V by 2 bases and J by 5 bases, and 9 bases separated the two germline ends. The germline V gene has CDR1 MNHEY and CDR2 SMNVEV (reference sequence). The CDR3 totals 13 residues. The CDR3 protein is CASSLIQGYGYTF. CDR3 in DNA: TGTGCCAGCAGTTTAATCCAGGGGTATGGCTACACCTTC.

The gene calls are TRBV12-3 or TRBV12-4 and TRBJ2-7; D gene uncertain. Between the trimmed V and J ends, which lost 3 bases and 4 bases, there was a span of 13 bases. The CDR3 length is 14 residues. The DNA for the CDR3 is TGTGCCAGCAGTTTTTTTCCCGGAGCTTACGAGCAGTACTTC. Translated: CASSFFPGAYEQYF.

The chain carries TRBV5-4 and TRBJ2-3; D ambiguous. This CDR3 is built from 13 residues. Germline V gives CDR1 SGHNT, CDR2 YYREEE (reference sequence). V was cut by 5 bases and J by 0 bases, with 7 bases left in between. For the CDR3, the DNA is TGTGCCAGCAGACCGGCAAGCACAGATACGCAGTATTTT. Its protein product is CASRPASTDTQYF.

The rearrangement uses TRBV20-1 and TRBJ2-1, with D hard to call. The CDR3 extends over 13 amino acids. Per the germline V gene, CDR1 is DFQATT and CDR2 is SNEGSKA (reference sequence). V lost 3 bases, J lost 0 bases, and 6 bases lay in between. The CDR3 DNA sequence: TGCAGTGCTAGCGTTAGCTCCTACAATGAGCAGTTCTTC. It translates to CSASVSSYNEQFF.

V gene TRBV9 combines with J gene TRBJ1-2, with a tentative D call TRBD1 (5 bases). V lost 1 base, J lost 3 bases, and 19 bases lay in between. Germline-derived CDR1 and CDR2 are SGDLS and YYNGEE. CDR3 size: 17 residues. The CDR3 loop is CASSVSREGDLDYGYTF. Here the CDR3 DNA reads TGTGCCAGCAGCGTATCCAGGGAGGGTGATCTCGACTATGGCTACACCTTC.

V and J are TRBV20-1 and TRBJ2-5; D perhaps matches TRBD2 (6 bases). CDR3 length equals 15 residues. V was trimmed by 0 bases and J by 4 bases, leaving 15 bases between them. Germline V gives CDR1 DFQATT, CDR2 SNEGSKA (reference sequence). For the CDR3, the DNA is TGCAGTGCTAGAGATGTACGGAGGGAGATAGAGACCCAGTACTTC. It yields the protein CSARDVRREIETQYF.

The chain uses TRBV7-3 and TRBJ2-1, with a possible D match to TRBD1 (5 bases). Germline V gives CDR1 SGHTA, CDR2 FQGTGA. This CDR3 contains 14 residues. V lost 5 bases and J lost 8, with 16 bases in between. CDR3 sequence (DNA): TGTGCCAGCAGCAACCGACAGCGCGGCCATGAGCAGTTCTTC. Its protein is CASSNRQRGHEQFF.

DNA of the CDR3: TGTGCCAGCACAGACGGGGGGGTTTCCTACGAGCAGTACTTC. Amino acids: CASTDGGVSYEQYF. This rearrangement joins TRBV7-9 to TRBJ2-7, with 8 bases aligning to TRBD2. Trimming removed 7 bases from V and 1 base from J; junction bases left unmatched: 6. Germline values: CDR1 SEHNR, CDR2 FQNEAQ (reference sequence). The CDR3 runs to 14 residues. The full variable domain, in which reference TRBV7-9 and TRBJ2-7 provide the parts outside the CDR3, is DTGVSQNPRHKITKRGQNVTFRCDPISEHNRLYWYRQTLGQGPEFLTYFQNEAQLEKSRLLSDRFSAERPKGSFSTLEIQRTEQGDSAMYLCASTDGGVSYEQYFGPGTRLTVT.

This sequence joins TRBV20-1 and TRBJ2-7; D uncertain. Germline-derived CDR1 and CDR2 are DFQATT and SNEGSKA (reference sequence). The CDR3 is 14 residues long. V shed 0 bases and J shed 2 bases, with 11 bases lying between them. This CDR3 is CSARDETETYEQYF. The DNA of the CDR3 is TGCAGTGCTAGAGATGAGACTGAAACCTACGAGCAGTACTTC.